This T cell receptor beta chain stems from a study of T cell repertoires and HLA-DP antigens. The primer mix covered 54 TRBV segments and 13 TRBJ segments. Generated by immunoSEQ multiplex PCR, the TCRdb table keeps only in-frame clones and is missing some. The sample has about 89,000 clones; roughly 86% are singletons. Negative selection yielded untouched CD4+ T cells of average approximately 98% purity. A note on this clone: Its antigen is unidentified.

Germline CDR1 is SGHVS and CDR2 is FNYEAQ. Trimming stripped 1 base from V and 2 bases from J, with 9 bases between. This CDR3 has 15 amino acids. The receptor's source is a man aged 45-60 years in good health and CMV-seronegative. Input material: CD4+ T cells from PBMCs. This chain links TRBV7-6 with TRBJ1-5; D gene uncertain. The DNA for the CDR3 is TGTGCCAGCAGCTTAGGCGCGCTCGGCAATCAGCCCCAGCATTTT. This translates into CASSLGALGNQPQHF.